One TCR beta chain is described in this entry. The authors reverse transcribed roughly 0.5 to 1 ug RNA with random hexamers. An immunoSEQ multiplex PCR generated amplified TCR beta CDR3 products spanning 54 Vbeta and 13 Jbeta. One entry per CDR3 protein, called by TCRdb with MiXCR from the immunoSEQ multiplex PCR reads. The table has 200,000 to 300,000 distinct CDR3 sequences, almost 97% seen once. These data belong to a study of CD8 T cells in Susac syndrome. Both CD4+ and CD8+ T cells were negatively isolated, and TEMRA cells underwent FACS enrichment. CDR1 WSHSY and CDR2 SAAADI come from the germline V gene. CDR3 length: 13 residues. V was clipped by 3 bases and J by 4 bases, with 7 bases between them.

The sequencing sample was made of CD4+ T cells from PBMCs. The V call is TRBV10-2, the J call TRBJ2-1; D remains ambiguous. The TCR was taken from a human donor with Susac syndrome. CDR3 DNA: TGCGCCAGCAGTGATAAAGGGTACAATGAGCAGTTCTTC. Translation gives CASSDKGYNEQFF.